This is a list of T cell receptor beta chains from one sample in a study of shared clonotypes between healthy human individuals. TCRdb keeps only in-frame clones here, not all; method: immunoSEQ multiplex PCR. The sample has approximately 2.5 million clones; just over 90% are singletons. The sequenced sample was naive CD4+ T cells sorted from blood. The receptors shown here come from a man between 18 and 35 years old in good health. CDR3s include the opening cysteine and the closing phenylalanine or tryptophan. Fields, in order: clone size, D gene, J gene, V gene, CDR3 DNA, CDR3 protein. D genes are given only for firm matches. Clone size is shown for a subset of rows, as once, few, many or a class of expanded clone.

>.|.|TRBJ2-1|TRBV28
TGTGCCAGCAGTTTAGAGGGAGGAGAGTTCTTC
CASSLEGGEFF
>few|TRBD1|TRBJ1-5|TRBV4-2
TGTGCCAGCAGCAAGACAGGGAATCAGCCCCAGCATTTT
CASSKTGNQPQHF
>once|.|TRBJ2-5|TRBV5-1
TGCGCCAGCAGCTTGGGGGCTAGTGCCAGCCCCGTGTACCAAGAGACCCAGTACTTC
CASSLGASASPVYQETQYF
>.|.|TRBJ2-5|TRBV2
TGTGCCAGCAGCAGCCAGATACAGGGAATACAAGAGACCCAGTACTTC
CASSSQIQGIQETQYF
>.|TRBD2|TRBJ2-5|TRBV7-3
TGTGCCAGCAGCCCCGGGGCGGGGGGGCGAGAGACCCAGTACTTC
CASSPGAGGRETQYF
>.|TRBD1|TRBJ1-2|TRBV7-2
TGTGCCAGCAGCTTAGTTACAGGGGGCGCTGGTGGCTACACCTTC
CASSLVTGGAGGYTF
>.|.|TRBJ1-2|TRBV25-1
TGTGCCAGCAGTGAAACCCCCGGGACATCTCTAGCTAACTATGGCTACACCTTC
CASSETPGTSLANYGYTF
>.|.|TRBJ2-5|TRBV11-1
TGTGCCAGCAGCTTAGCGGACGGCCGTCAAGAGACCCAGTACTTC
CASSLADGRQETQYF
>.|TRBD1|TRBJ2-1|TRBV14
TGTGCCAGCAGCCAAGTCGGGACAGGCCGATACAATGAGCAGTTCTTC
CASSQVGTGRYNEQFF
>.|.|TRBJ1-5|TRBV21-1
TGTGCCAGCAGCAAAGAGTCAGGGAAGACTCAGCCCCAGCATTTT
CASSKESGKTQPQHF
>.|TRBD1|TRBJ2-1|TRBV4-1
TGCGCCAGCAGCCAAGATGGGCTGGACGCAGGGGGCTATTACAATGAGCAGTTCTTC
CASSQDGLDAGGYYNEQFF
>.|.|TRBJ1-2|TRBV11-2
TGTGCCAGCAGCCCCGCGGGGGCAGGGAATAACTATGGCTACACCTTC
CASSPAGAGNNYGYTF
>.|.|TRBJ1-6|TRBV5-1
TGCGCCAGCAGCTTGGGGCAGGGACGGTCACCCCTCCACTTT
CASSLGQGRSPLHF
>.|.|TRBJ1-6|TRBV4-3
TGCGCCAGCAGCCAAGATTTTGCAAGCTCCTATAATTCACCCCTCCACTTT
CASSQDFASSYNSPLHF
>.|.|TRBJ1-6|TRBV19
TGTGCCAGTAGTGGGCAGGGGCATAATTCACCCCTCCACTTT
CASSGQGHNSPLHF
>.|.|TRBJ1-1|TRBV18
TGTGCCAGCTCACGAGACAGCCTCGGCGGGAACACTGAAGCTTTCTTT
CASSRDSLGGNTEAFF
>.|TRBD2|TRBJ2-7|TRBV7-2
TGTGCCAGCAGCTTACTAGCGGGAGGGCCGTACGAGCAGTACTTC
CASSLLAGGPYEQYF
>.|.|TRBJ1-1|TRBV5-6
TGTGCCAGCAGCTTCCCTGGGTTTGGGCAGGAAGCTTTCTTT
CASSFPGFGQEAFF
>.|.|TRBJ2-5|TRBV2
TGTGCCAGCAGTCTATCGGAGACCCAGTACTTC
CASSLSETQYF
>.|.|TRBJ1-5|TRBV7-2
TGTGCCAGCAGCCAGGACTTGGGGGCTGGCAATCAGCCCCAGCATTTT
CASSQDLGAGNQPQHF
>once|.|TRBJ1-5|TRBV11-1
TGTGCCAGCAGCTTAGGGCAGTCGGGGCAGCCCCAGCATTTT
CASSLGQSGQPQHF
>few|.|TRBJ1-5|TRBV5-1
TGCGCCAGCAGCTTGGAGGGTAACAATCAGCCCCAGCATTTT
CASSLEGNNQPQHF